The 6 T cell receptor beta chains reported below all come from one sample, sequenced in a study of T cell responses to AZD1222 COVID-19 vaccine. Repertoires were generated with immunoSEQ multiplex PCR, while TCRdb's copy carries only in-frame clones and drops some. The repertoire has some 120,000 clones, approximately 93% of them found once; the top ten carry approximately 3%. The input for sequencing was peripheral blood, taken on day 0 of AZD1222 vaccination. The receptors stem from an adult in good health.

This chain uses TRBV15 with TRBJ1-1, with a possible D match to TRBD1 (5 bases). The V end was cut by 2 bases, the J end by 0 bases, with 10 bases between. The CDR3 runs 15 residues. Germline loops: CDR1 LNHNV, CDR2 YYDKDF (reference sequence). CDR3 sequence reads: CATSRIQEMNTEAFF. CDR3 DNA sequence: TGTGCCACCAGCAGAATACAGGAGATGAACACTGAAGCTTTCTTT. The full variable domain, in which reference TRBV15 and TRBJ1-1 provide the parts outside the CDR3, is DAMVIQNPRYQVTQFGKPVTLSCSQTLNHNVMYWYQQKSSQAPKLLFHYYDKDFNNEADTPDNFQSRRPNTSFCFLDIRSPGLGDTAMYLCATSRIQEMNTEAFFGQGTRLTVV.

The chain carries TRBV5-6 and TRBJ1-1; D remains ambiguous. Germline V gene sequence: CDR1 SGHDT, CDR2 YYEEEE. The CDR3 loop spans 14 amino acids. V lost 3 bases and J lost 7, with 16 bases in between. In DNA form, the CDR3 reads TGTGCCAGCAGCTCGACTAATAGGGATCATGAAGCTTTCTTT. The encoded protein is CASSSTNRDHEAFF.

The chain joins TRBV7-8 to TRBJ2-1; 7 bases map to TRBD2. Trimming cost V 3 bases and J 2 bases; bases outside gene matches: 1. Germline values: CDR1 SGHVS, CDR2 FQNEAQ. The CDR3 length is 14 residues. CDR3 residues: CASSFGRTYNEQFF. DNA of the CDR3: TGTGCCAGCAGCTTCGGGAGGACCTACAATGAGCAGTTCTTC.

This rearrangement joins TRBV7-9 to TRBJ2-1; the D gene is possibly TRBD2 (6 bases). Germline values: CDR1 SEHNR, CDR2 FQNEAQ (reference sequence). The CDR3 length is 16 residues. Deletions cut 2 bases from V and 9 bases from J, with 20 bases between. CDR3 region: CASSLSGTLLGSEQFF. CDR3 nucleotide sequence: TGTGCCAGCAGCTTATCCGGGACCTTACTCGGGAGTGAGCAGTTCTTC.

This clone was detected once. This chain's CDR3 is CASRRYSGTGGAQVRLGYTF. DNA for the CDR3: TGTGCCAGCAGACGATATTCCGGGACAGGGGGCGCCCAGGTTCGGCTTGGCTACACCTTC. V is TRBV28 and J is TRBJ1-2; TRBD1 matches 12 bases. Germline V lookup: CDR1 MDHEN, CDR2 SYDVKM. With V trimmed by 6 bases and J by 7 bases, 24 bases remained unmatched. The CDR3 runs 20 residues.

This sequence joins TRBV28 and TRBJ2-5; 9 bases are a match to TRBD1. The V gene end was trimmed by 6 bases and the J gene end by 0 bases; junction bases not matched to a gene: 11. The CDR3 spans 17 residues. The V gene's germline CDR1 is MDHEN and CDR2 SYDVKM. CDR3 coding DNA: TGTGCCAGCAGACGTACCAAGACAGGGGGTGACCAAGAGACCCAGTACTTC. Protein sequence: CASRRTKTGGDQETQYF.